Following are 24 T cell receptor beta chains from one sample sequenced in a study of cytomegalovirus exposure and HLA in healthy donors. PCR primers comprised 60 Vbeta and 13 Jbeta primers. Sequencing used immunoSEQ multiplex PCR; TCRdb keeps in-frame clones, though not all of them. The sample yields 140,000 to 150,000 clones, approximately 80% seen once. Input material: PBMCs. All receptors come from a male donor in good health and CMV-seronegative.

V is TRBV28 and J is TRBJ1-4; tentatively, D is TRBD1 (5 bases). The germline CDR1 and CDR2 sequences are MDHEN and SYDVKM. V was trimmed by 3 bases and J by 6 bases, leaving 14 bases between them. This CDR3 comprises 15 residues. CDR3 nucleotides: TGTGCCAGCAGTTTGGCTAGGGGTAGGGATGAAAAACTGTTTTTT. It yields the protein CASSLARGRDEKLFF. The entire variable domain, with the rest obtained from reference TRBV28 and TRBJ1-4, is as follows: DVKVTQSSRYLVKRTGEKVFLECVQDMDHENMFWYRQDPGLGLRLIYFSYDVKMKEKGDIPEGYSVSREKKERFSLILESASTNQTSMYLCASSLARGRDEKLFFGSGTQLSVL.

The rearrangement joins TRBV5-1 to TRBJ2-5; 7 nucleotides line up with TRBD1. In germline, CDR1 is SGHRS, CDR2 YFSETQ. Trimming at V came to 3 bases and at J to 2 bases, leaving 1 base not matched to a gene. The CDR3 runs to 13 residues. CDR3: CASSSGQQETQYF. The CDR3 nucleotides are TGCGCCAGCAGCTCGGGACAGCAAGAGACCCAGTACTTC. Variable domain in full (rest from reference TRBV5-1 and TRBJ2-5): KAGVTQTPRYLIKTRGQQVTLSCSPISGHRSVSWYQQTPGQGLQFLFEYFSETQRNKGNFPGRFSGRQFSNSRSEMNVSTLELGDSALYLCASSSGQQETQYFGPGTRLLVL.

CDR3 amino acids: CASSQDSLYEQYF. CDR3 DNA sequence: TGTGCCAGCAGCCAAGATTCCCTCTACGAGCAGTACTTC. The chain links TRBV14 to TRBJ2-7; no reliable D call. CDR1 is SGHDN and CDR2 is FVKESK in the germline V gene. The CDR3 extends over 13 amino acids. The V gene lost 0 bases and the J gene lost 3 bases, with 6 bases spanning the gap.

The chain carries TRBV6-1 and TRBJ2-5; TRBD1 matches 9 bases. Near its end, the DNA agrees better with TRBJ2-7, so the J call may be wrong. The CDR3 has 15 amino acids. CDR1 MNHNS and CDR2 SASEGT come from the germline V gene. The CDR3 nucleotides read TGTGCCAGCAGCCCCGCCGGGACAGGGATCCACGAGCAGTACTTC. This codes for CASSPAGTGIHEQYF.

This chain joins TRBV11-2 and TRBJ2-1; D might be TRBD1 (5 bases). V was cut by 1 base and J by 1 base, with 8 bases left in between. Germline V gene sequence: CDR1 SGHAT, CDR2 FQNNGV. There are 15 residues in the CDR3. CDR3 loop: CASSLVQGSYNEQFF. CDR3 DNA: TGTGCCAGCAGCTTAGTTCAGGGTTCCTACAATGAGCAGTTCTTC. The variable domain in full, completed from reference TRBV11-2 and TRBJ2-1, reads EAGVAQSPRYKIIEKRQSVAFWCNPISGHATLYWYQQILGQGPKLLIQFQNNGVVDDSQLPKDRFSAERLKGVDSTLKIQPAKLEDSAVYLCASSLVQGSYNEQFFGPGTRLTVL.

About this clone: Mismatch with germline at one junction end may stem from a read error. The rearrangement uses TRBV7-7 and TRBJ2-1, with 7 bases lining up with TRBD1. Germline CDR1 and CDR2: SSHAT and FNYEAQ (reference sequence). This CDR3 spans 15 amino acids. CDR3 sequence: CASSIDRDLSSEQFF. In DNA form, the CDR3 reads TGTGCTAGCAGCATAGACAGGGATCTGAGTAGTGAGCAGTTCTTC.

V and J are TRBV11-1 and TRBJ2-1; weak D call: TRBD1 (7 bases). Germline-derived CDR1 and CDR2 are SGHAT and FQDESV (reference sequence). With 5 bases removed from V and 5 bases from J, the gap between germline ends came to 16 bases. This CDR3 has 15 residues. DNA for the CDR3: TGTGCCAGCAGCCCGCGGGGACAGCCTGACAATGAGCAGTTCTTC. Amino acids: CASSPRGQPDNEQFF. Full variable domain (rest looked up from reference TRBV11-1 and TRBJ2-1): EAEVAQSPRYKITEKSQAVAFWCDPISGHATLYWYRQILGQGPELLVQFQDESVVDDSQLPKDRFSAERLKGVDSTLKIQPAELGDSAMYLCASSPRGQPDNEQFFGPGTRLTVL.

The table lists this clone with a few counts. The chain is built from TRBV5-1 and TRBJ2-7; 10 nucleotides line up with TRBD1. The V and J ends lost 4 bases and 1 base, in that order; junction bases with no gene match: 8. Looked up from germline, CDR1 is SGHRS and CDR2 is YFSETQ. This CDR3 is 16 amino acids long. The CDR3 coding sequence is TGCGCCAGCAGCCCCGGGACAGGGGATCCTTCCTACGAGCAGTACTTC. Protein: CASSPGTGDPSYEQYF.

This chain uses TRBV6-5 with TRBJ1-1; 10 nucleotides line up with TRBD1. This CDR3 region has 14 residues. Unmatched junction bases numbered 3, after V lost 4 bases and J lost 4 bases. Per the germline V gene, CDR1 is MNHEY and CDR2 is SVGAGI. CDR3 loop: CASSSDRGFTEAFF. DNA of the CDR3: TGTGCCAGCAGTTCGGACAGGGGGTTCACTGAAGCTTTCTTT.

The CDR3 spells CASSRGLAFNNEQFF. The CDR3 coding sequence is TGTGCCAGCAGCCGGGGACTAGCGTTCAACAATGAGCAGTTCTTC. The chain has TRBV5-5 and TRBJ2-1, with 10 bases aligning to TRBD2. This CDR3 has 15 residues. Looked up from germline, CDR1 is SGHKS and CDR2 is YYEKEE (reference sequence). J was trimmed by 5 bases and V by 4 bases; bases with no gene match: 6.

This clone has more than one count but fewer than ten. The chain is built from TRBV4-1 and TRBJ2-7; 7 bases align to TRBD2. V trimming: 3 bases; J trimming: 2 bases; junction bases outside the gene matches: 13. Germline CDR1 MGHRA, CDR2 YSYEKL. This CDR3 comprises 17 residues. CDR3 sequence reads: CASSQRESGLVTYEQYF. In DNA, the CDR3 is TGCGCCAGCAGCCAGAGAGAGTCCGGACTAGTAACCTACGAGCAGTACTTC.

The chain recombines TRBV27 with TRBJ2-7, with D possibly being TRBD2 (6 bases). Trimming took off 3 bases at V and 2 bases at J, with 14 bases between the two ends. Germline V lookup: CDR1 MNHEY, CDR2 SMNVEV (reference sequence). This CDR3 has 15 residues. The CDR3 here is CASSFGWGETYEQYF. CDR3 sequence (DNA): TGTGCCAGCAGTTTTGGATGGGGGGAGACCTACGAGCAGTACTTC.

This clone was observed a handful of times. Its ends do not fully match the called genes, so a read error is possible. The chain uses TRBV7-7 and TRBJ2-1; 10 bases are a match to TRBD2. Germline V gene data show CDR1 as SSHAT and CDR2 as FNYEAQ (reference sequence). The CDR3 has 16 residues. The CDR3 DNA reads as TGTGCTAGCAGCTTACCCATAGCGGGGGGTTGCGATGAGCAGTTCTTC. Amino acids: CASSLPIAGGCDEQFF.

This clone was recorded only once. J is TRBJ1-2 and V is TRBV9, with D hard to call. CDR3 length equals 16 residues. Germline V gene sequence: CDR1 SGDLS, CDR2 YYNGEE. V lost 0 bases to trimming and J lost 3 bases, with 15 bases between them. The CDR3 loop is CASSVAPTGNDYGYTF. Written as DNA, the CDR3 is TGTGCCAGCAGCGTAGCCCCGACGGGGAATGACTATGGCTACACCTTC.

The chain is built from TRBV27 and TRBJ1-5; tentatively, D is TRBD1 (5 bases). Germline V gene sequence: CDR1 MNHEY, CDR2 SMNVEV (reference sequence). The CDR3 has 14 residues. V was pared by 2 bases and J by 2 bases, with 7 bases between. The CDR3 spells CASSLRGGNQPQHF. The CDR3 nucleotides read TGTGCCAGCAGTTTACGGGGGGGCAATCAGCCCCAGCATTTT.

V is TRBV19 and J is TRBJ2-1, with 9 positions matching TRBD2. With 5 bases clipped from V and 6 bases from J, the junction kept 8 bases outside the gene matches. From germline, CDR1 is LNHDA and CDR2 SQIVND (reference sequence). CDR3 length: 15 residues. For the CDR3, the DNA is TGTGCCAGTAGTGACCCAGCGGGGGGCTCCAATGAGCAGTTCTTC. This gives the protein CASSDPAGGSNEQFF.

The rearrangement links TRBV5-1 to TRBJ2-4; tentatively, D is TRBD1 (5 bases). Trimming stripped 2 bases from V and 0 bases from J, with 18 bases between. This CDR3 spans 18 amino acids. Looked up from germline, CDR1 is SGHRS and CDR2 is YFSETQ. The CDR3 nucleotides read TGCGCCAGCAGCTTAGGCAGGGCCCCTTTGGTAGCCAAAAACATTCAGTACTTC. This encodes CASSLGRAPLVAKNIQYF.

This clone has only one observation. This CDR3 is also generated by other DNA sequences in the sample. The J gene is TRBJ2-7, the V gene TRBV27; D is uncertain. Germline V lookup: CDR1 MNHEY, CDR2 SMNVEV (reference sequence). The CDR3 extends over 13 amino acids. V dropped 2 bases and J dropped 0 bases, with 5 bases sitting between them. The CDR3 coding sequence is TGTGCCAGCAGTTTAGCCGGCTCCTACGAGCAGTACTTC. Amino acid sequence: CASSLAGSYEQYF.

The CDR3 nucleotides are TGTGCCAGCAAACGACTCGACAGAAGCGGGGAGCTGTTTTTT. It is translated as CASKRLDRSGELFF. The chain uses TRBV7-9 and TRBJ2-2, with a tentative D call TRBD1 (5 bases). Germline loops: CDR1 SEHNR, CDR2 FQNEAQ (reference sequence). CDR3 length equals 14 residues. Deletions cut 7 bases from V and 7 bases from J, with 16 bases between.

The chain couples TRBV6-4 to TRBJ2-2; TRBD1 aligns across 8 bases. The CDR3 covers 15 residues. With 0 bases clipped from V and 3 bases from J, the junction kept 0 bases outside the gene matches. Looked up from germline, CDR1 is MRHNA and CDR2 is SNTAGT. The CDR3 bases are TGTGCCAGCAGTGACTCGACAGGGGACACCGGGGAGCTGTTTTTT. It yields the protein CASSDSTGDTGELFF.

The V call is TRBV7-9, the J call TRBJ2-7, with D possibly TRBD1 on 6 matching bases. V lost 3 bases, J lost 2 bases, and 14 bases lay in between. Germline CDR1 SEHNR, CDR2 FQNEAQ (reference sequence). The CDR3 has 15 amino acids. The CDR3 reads CASSFVGQPPYEQYF. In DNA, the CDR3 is TGTGCCAGCAGCTTTGTCGGACAGCCACCCTACGAGCAGTACTTC.

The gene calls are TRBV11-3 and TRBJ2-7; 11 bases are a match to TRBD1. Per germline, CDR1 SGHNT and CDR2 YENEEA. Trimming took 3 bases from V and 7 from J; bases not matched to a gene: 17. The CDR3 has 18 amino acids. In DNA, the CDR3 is TGTGCCAGCAGCTTTTGGATCCGTCCAAAGGGACAGGGGGTGGAGCAGTACTTC. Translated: CASSFWIRPKGQGVEQYF.

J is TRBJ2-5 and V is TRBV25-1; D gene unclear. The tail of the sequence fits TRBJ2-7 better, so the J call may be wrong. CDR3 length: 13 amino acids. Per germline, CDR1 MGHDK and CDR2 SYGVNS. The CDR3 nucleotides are TGTGCCAGCAGTGACCGAGAGTACTACGAGCAGTACTTC. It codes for CASSDREYYEQYF.

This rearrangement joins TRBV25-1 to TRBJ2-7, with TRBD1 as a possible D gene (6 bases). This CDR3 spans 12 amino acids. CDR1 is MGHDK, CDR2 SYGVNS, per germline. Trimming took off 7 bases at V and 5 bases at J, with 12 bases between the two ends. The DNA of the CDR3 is TGTGCCAGCACCGAGGGGGTGGACGAGCAGTACTTC. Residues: CASTEGVDEQYF.